The entry below gives a single T cell receptor (beta chain) sequence along with its context. Its antigen is currently not known. Base qualities were left out, and no much larger clone turns up one base away. The sample belongs to a study of T cells after somatic rescue of genetic block (dated by TCRdb to about 2020). Background for the entire study: The study assessed how robust, over the long term, a T-cell system was when the system had developed through somatic rescue of a genetic block in T-cell development.

Receptors were amplified or captured by the immunoSEQ multiplex PCR assay. TCRdb carries this immuneACCESS record with in-frame sequences only. Its versions omit some clonotypes, under half of them owing to an unresolved V gene in the studies checked, with the rest unexplained. The sample table holds 14,000 to 15,000 clones, of which roughly two thirds were seen once. The leading ten clones occupy approximately 15% of the sample. The CDR3 starts with the cysteine, ends with the phenylalanine, and has 17 residues. Only the CDR3 portion is preserved as DNA: 51 bases, with reading frame beginning at the first base. The germline V gene supplies CDR1 MDHEN and CDR2 SYDVKM. V gives up 1 base and J gives up 5 bases, and the segment between their germline ends measures 18 bases.

The rearrangement joined TRBV28 to TRBJ1-5; possibly the D gene is TRBD1, per 5 matching bases. What was sequenced was peripheral blood mononuclear cells (PBMCs). This receptor was obtained from a boy younger than 18. The CDR3 is CASSLFSGNLGDQPQHF. The sequenced DNA: TGTGCCAGCAGTTTATTCTCAGGGAATTTAGGAGATCAGCCCCAGCATTTT.